A single sample gave rise to the 2 T cell receptor beta chains below, sequenced in a study of early T cells in non-severe SARS-CoV-2 infection. TCRdb passed the 5' RACE reads through MiXCR, listing each CDR3 protein once. The sample has fewer than 30,000 distinct CDR3 sequences; roughly 5% are singletons. Sequencing input: whole blood. Source of these receptors: an adult who was a healthcare worker with PCR-confirmed SARS-CoV-2 infection or an uninfected control (not recorded which).

This clonotype was detected many times. V usage is TRBV11-3 and J usage is TRBJ2-5, with D unresolved. CDR3 length: 13 residues. Between the trimmed V and J ends, which lost 0 bases and 2 bases, there was a span of 4 bases. The germline V gene encodes CDR1 SGHNT and CDR2 YENEEA. The CDR3 here is CASSLDRQETQYF. As DNA, the CDR3 is TGTGCCAGCAGCTTAGACAGACAAGAGACCCAGTACTTC.

This clonotype was seen ten or more times. This chain links TRBV2 with TRBJ1-1; D is ambiguous. The CDR3 runs to 13 residues. Germline CDR1 and CDR2: SNHLY and FYNNEI. The V and J ends lost 4 bases and 0 bases respectively, with 6 bases between them. CDR3 bases: TGTGCCAGCAGTGTGTCCATGAACACTGAAGCTTTCTTT. Encoded protein: CASSVSMNTEAFF.